These T cell receptor beta chains were read from a single sample in a study of blood T cells in healthy people across ages. TCRdb redid the calling of the 5' RACE reads with MiXCR, one entry per CDR3 protein. This sample has some 1 million distinct CDR3 sequences, with roughly 45% found just once. Material: blood. All receptors derive from an older woman in good health. Each CDR3 is given with its conserved first and last residue. The order of the fields is clone size, D gene, V gene, J gene, CDR3 length, CDR3 protein, CDR3 DNA. D genes are given only for firm matches. Only part of the rows carry a size: once, few, many, or a class if the clone is expanded.

size: NA; D: NA; V: TRBV28; J: TRBJ2-3; length: 15; CDR3: CASSLRGERTDTQYF; DNA: TGTGCCAGCAGTTTGAGAGGGGAACGCACAGATACGCAGTATTTT
size: NA; D: TRBD2; V: TRBV7-2; J: TRBJ2-1; length: 17; CDR3: CASSLGLAGAGRNEQFF; DNA: TGTGCCAGCAGCTTGGGACTAGCGGGAGCGGGGCGCAATGAGCAGTTCTTC
size: NA; D: TRBD2; V: TRBV27; J: TRBJ2-1; length: 14; CDR3: CASSVSGSFNEQFF; DNA: TGTGCCAGCAGTGTTAGCGGGAGTTTCAATGAGCAGTTCTTC
size: NA; D: NA; V: TRBV13; J: TRBJ2-3; length: 16; CDR3: CASSLRGGPSTDTQYF; DNA: TGTGCCAGCAGCTTACGAGGGGGTCCAAGCACAGATACGCAGTATTTT
size: NA; D: NA; V: TRBV12-3/TRBV12-4; J: TRBJ1-2; length: 16; CDR3: CASSFSAGAINYGYTF; DNA: TGTGCCAGCAGTTTTTCCGCGGGGGCCATTAACTATGGCTACACCTTC
size: NA; D: NA; V: TRBV6-5; J: TRBJ1-2; length: 14; CDR3: CASSFLGDNYGYTF; DNA: TGTGCCAGCAGTTTCCTCGGGGACAACTATGGCTACACCTTC
size: NA; D: NA; V: TRBV6-2/TRBV6-3; J: TRBJ2-1; length: 17; CDR3: CASSRWQGGSSYNEQFF; DNA: TGTGCCAGCAGTCGATGGCAGGGGGGGAGCTCCTACAATGAGCAGTTCTTC
size: NA; D: NA; V: TRBV6-2/TRBV6-3; J: TRBJ2-4; length: 13; CDR3: CASSLLAKNIQYF; DNA: TGTGCCAGCAGTCTATTAGCCAAAAACATTCAGTACTTC
size: once; D: NA; V: TRBV29-1; J: TRBJ1-2; length: 13; CDR3: CSVAGDPLYGYTF; DNA: TGCAGCGTAGCAGGGGACCCCCTCTATGGCTACACCTTC
size: NA; D: NA; V: TRBV25-1; J: TRBJ2-7; length: 14; CDR3: CAGSEKNSRYEQYF; DNA: TGTGCCGGCAGTGAAAAGAACAGCCGCTACGAGCAGTACTTC
size: many; D: TRBD1; V: TRBV27; J: TRBJ2-7; length: 15; CDR3: CASSVDRASSYEQYF; DNA: TGTGCCAGCAGCGTCGACAGGGCGAGTTCCTACGAGCAGTACTTC
size: NA; D: NA; V: TRBV29-1; J: TRBJ2-3; length: 16; CDR3: CSVTRMSGTSTDTQYF; DNA: TGCAGCGTGACCAGGATGAGCGGAACTAGCACAGATACGCAGTATTTT
size: NA; D: NA; V: TRBV27; J: TRBJ2-1; length: 12; CDR3: CASTSSRYEQFF; DNA: TGTGCCAGCACCAGTTCGCGGTATGAGCAGTTCTTC
size: NA; D: TRBD2; V: TRBV6-1; J: TRBJ2-7; length: 15; CDR3: CASSGRRGEGYEQYF; DNA: TGTGCCAGCAGTGGACGTCGGGGGGAAGGGTACGAGCAGTACTTC
size: NA; D: NA; V: TRBV24-1; J: TRBJ2-2; length: 14; CDR3: CATSETGDTEELFF; DNA: TGTGCCACCAGTGAAACCGGAGACACCGAGGAGCTGTTTTTT
size: once; D: NA; V: TRBV24-1; J: TRBJ2-1; length: 16; CDR3: CATSDSWGGSYNEQFF; DNA: TGTGCCACCAGTGATTCGTGGGGCGGCTCCTACAATGAGCAGTTCTTC
size: NA; D: NA; V: TRBV20-1; J: TRBJ2-5; length: 13; CDR3: CSAGQTPRETQYF; DNA: TGCAGTGCCGGACAGACCCCGAGGGAGACCCAGTACTTC
size: NA; D: TRBD1; V: TRBV28; J: TRBJ2-7; length: 15; CDR3: CASSFVGQGNYEQYF; DNA: TGTGCCAGCAGTTTTGTCGGACAGGGGAACTACGAGCAGTACTTC
size: NA; D: NA; V: TRBV7-3; J: TRBJ2-5; length: 20; CDR3: CASSLIPPLTGTTPGETQYF; DNA: TGTGCCAGCAGCTTAATCCCGCCATTAACCGGGACCACTCCAGGAGAGACCCAGTACTTC
size: NA; D: NA; V: TRBV30; J: TRBJ2-6; length: 15; CDR3: CAWSLYHPGANVLTF; DNA: TGTGCCTGGAGCCTGTACCACCCTGGGGCCAACGTCCTGACTTTC
size: NA; D: NA; V: TRBV5-1; J: TRBJ1-6; length: 19; CDR3: CASRRRALDPSSYNSPLHF; DNA: TGCGCCAGCAGGAGGAGGGCGCTCGACCCCAGCTCCTATAATTCACCCCTCCACTTT
size: NA; D: NA; V: TRBV6-1; J: TRBJ1-2; length: 16; CDR3: CASSEKGGLGNYGYTF; DNA: TGTGCCAGCAGTGAAAAGGGCGGCCTAGGGAACTATGGCTACACCTTC
size: NA; D: NA; V: TRBV7-9; J: TRBJ2-5; length: 17; CDR3: CASSLTPVGPGKETQYF; DNA: TGTGCCAGCAGCTTAACGCCAGTAGGCCCCGGGAAAGAGACCCAGTACTTC
size: NA; D: NA; V: TRBV11-2; J: TRBJ2-7; length: 13; CDR3: CASAFSRYYEQYF; DNA: TGTGCCAGCGCCTTTAGTAGATACTACGAGCAGTACTTC
size: few; D: TRBD2; V: TRBV20-1; J: TRBJ2-4; length: 18; CDR3: CSAWKKKLAGEGENIQYF; DNA: TGCAGTGCTTGGAAAAAAAAACTAGCGGGAGAGGGCGAAAACATTCAGTACTTC
size: NA; D: NA; V: TRBV4-1; J: TRBJ1-1; length: 14; CDR3: CASSQGTMNTEAFF; DNA: TGCGCCAGCAGCCAAGGCACCATGAACACTGAAGCTTTCTTT
size: NA; D: TRBD2; V: TRBV5-1; J: TRBJ2-1; length: 14; CDR3: CASSLGAAGAGAFF; DNA: TGCGCCAGCAGCTTAGGGGCGGCAGGAGCGGGAGCGTTCTTC
size: once; D: NA; V: TRBV20-1; J: TRBJ1-1; length: 13; CDR3: CSATTRRGTEAFF; DNA: TGCAGTGCAACCACAAGGCGGGGCACTGAAGCTTTCTTT
size: NA; D: TRBD2; V: TRBV9; J: TRBJ2-3; length: 16; CDR3: CASSVGLAGPLDTQYF; DNA: TGTGCCAGCAGCGTAGGACTAGCGGGACCTCTAGATACGCAGTATTTT
size: NA; D: TRBD1; V: TRBV2; J: TRBJ1-5; length: 15; CDR3: CASSADRERHQPQHF; DNA: TGTGCCAGCAGCGCCGACAGGGAGCGGCATCAGCCCCAGCATTTT
size: NA; D: TRBD2; V: TRBV20-1; J: TRBJ2-7; length: 13; CDR3: CSARDPSGYEQYF; DNA: TGCAGTGCTAGAGATCCTAGCGGCTACGAGCAGTACTTC
size: NA; D: NA; V: TRBV3-1; J: TRBJ1-2; length: 14; CDR3: CASSQDWGGRGYTF; DNA: TGTGCCAGCAGCCAAGATTGGGGGGGTAGAGGCTACACCTTC
size: NA; D: TRBD1; V: TRBV9; J: TRBJ2-5; length: 15; CDR3: CASSVGQGPLEVPYF; DNA: TGTGCCAGCAGCGTGGGACAGGGACCACTCGAGGTGCCGTACTTC
size: few; D: TRBD1; V: TRBV11-2; J: TRBJ2-4; length: 14; CDR3: CASSHGTGGKGQYF; DNA: TGTGCCAGCAGCCACGGGACAGGGGGCAAGGGGCAGTACTTC
size: NA; D: NA; V: TRBV7-9; J: TRBJ1-2; length: 13; CDR3: CASSPVVTHGYTF; DNA: TGTGCCAGCAGCCCCGTGGTAACCCATGGCTACACCTTC
size: many; D: TRBD2; V: TRBV7-9; J: TRBJ2-1; length: 15; CDR3: CASSLASGTYNEQFF; DNA: TGTGCCAGCAGCTTAGCTAGCGGGACTTACAATGAGCAGTTCTTC
size: NA; D: NA; V: TRBV5-1; J: TRBJ2-7; length: 14; CDR3: CASKIDVRDYEQYF; DNA: TGCGCCAGCAAGATTGACGTCCGGGATTACGAGCAGTACTTC
size: NA; D: TRBD1; V: TRBV20-1; J: TRBJ1-1; length: 16; CDR3: CSAIPGTGSMNTEAFF; DNA: TGCAGTGCTATACCCGGGACAGGGTCCATGAACACTGAAGCTTTCTTT
size: few; D: NA; V: TRBV12-3/TRBV12-4; J: TRBJ1-2; length: 20; CDR3: CASSFSGQGNLRATTYGYTF; DNA: TGTGCCAGCAGTTTTTCCGGGCAGGGAAACCTAAGGGCTACCACCTATGGCTACACCTTC
size: few; D: NA; V: TRBV4-1; J: TRBJ1-1; length: 16; CDR3: CASSQDPRQVGTEAFF; DNA: TGCGCCAGCAGCCAAGATCCGAGACAGGTTGGCACTGAAGCTTTCTTT
size: few; D: NA; V: TRBV11-3; J: TRBJ2-6; length: 17; CDR3: CASSPGRGVSGANVLTF; DNA: TGTGCCAGCAGCCCAGGCCGGGGTGTCTCTGGGGCCAACGTCCTGACTTTC
size: few; D: NA; V: TRBV7-9; J: TRBJ2-1; length: 16; CDR3: CASSSILQSSYNEQFF; DNA: TGTGCCAGCAGCTCAATCCTGCAGAGCTCCTACAATGAGCAGTTCTTC
size: NA; D: NA; V: TRBV20-1; J: TRBJ1-5; length: 13; CDR3: CSARLPPDQPQHF; DNA: TGCAGTGCTAGACTCCCCCCAGATCAGCCCCAGCATTTT
size: NA; D: TRBD2; V: TRBV29-1; J: TRBJ2-3; length: 15; CDR3: CSVAGTSGSAGTQYF; DNA: TGCAGCGTTGCTGGGACTAGCGGGAGTGCAGGTACGCAGTATTTT
size: few; D: TRBD2; V: TRBV12-3/TRBV12-4; J: TRBJ2-3; length: 18; CDR3: CASNPLGLAGEGTDTQYF; DNA: TGTGCCAGCAACCCGTTGGGACTAGCGGGAGAGGGCACAGATACGCAGTATTTT
size: NA; D: TRBD1; V: TRBV27; J: TRBJ1-2; length: 17; CDR3: CASSSHGPGGASYGYTF; DNA: TGTGCCAGCAGTTCTCACGGGCCAGGGGGCGCGAGCTATGGCTACACCTTC
size: few; D: TRBD2; V: TRBV28; J: TRBJ2-7; length: 16; CDR3: CASSPTSGSGAYEQYF; DNA: TGTGCCAGCAGCCCCACAAGCGGAAGCGGGGCCTACGAGCAGTACTTC
size: few; D: TRBD1; V: TRBV6-5; J: TRBJ1-4; length: 16; CDR3: CASSYLWTGGVEKLFF; DNA: TGTGCCAGCAGTTACCTGTGGACAGGGGGCGTAGAAAAACTGTTTTTT
size: NA; D: NA; V: TRBV12-3/TRBV12-4; J: TRBJ1-4; length: 13; CDR3: CAGSLAGNEKLFF; DNA: TGTGCCGGCAGTTTGGCCGGTAATGAAAAACTGTTTTTT
size: NA; D: TRBD1; V: TRBV3-1; J: TRBJ2-7; length: 15; CDR3: CASSQDQQGFNEQYF; DNA: TGTGCCAGCAGCCAAGATCAACAGGGGTTCAACGAGCAGTACTTC
size: NA; D: NA; V: TRBV27; J: TRBJ1-4; length: 16; CDR3: CASTLGPPSTNEKLFF; DNA: TGTGCCAGCACCCTGGGACCGCCGTCAACTAATGAAAAACTGTTTTTT
size: many; D: NA; V: TRBV29-1; J: TRBJ2-7; length: 11; CDR3: CSVGAAYEQYF; DNA: TGCAGCGTTGGGGCAGCCTACGAGCAGTACTTC
size: NA; D: TRBD2; V: TRBV7-8; J: TRBJ2-1; length: 18; CDR3: CASSYSGTSVPSYNEQFF; DNA: TGTGCCAGCAGCTACTCCGGGACTAGCGTCCCCTCCTACAATGAGCAGTTCTTC